This T cell receptor (beta chain) is drawn from a study of cytotoxic CD8 clonotypes in ibrutinib-treated CLL. Study-level background: Response samples were taken after a median roughly 12 months of treatment, range 6 to 36. Findings of the study overall: Sampling time points were not equivalent between sustained-remission and progressing patients.

Concerning this clone itself: Its target is unknown.

Target depth was 1 in 200,000 to 1 in 1 million T cells, about 10x per clonotype. Assay used: immunoSEQ multiplex PCR; TCRdb lists only in-frame clones, some missing. The table has 150,000 to 200,000 clones, approximately 90% seen once. This CDR3 is built from 14 residues. V lost 5 bases to trimming and J lost 5 bases; unmatched junction nucleotides: 8. Germline CDR1 and CDR2: MNHNS and SASEGT. Sequences were derived from PBMCs, sampled at disease progression, from a patient treated with ibrutinib. The source of this sequence is a human donor with chronic lymphocytic leukemia. The chain carries TRBV6-1 and TRBJ2-5; TRBD1 matches at 7 bases. The CDR3 protein is CASSNNRGPETQYF. CDR3 nucleotides: TGTGCCAGCAGTAACAACAGGGGACCGGAGACCCAGTACTTC.